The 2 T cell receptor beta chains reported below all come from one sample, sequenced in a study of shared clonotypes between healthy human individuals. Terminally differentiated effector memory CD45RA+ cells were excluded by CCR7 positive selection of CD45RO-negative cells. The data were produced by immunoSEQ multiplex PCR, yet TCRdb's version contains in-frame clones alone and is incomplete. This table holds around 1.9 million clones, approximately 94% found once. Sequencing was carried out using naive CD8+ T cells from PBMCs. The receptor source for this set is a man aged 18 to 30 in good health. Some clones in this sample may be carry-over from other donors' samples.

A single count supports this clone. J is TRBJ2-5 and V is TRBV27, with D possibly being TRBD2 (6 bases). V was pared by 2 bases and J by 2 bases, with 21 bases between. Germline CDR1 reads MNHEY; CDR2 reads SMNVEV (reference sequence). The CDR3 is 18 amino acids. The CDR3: CASSLRVRESPRQETQYF. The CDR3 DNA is TGTGCCAGCAGTTTACGTGTCCGGGAGAGCCCTCGGCAAGAGACCCAGTACTTC.

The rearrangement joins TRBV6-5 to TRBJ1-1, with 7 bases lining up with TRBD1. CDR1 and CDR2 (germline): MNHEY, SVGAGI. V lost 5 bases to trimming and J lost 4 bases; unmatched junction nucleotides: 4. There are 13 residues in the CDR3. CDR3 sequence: CASSPNRGTEAFF. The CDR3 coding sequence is TGTGCCAGCAGTCCAAACAGGGGCACTGAAGCTTTCTTT.